Following are 30 T cell receptor beta chains from one sample sequenced in a study of blood T cells in healthy people across ages. A sample-barcoded 5' primer and a J-beta primer mix were used in a second PCR of about 7 to 11 cycles. TCRdb reprocessed the 5' RACE reads with MiXCR, giving one entry per CDR3 protein. In the table there are around 1.1 million distinct CDR3 sequences, roughly two fifths of which are singletons. Sequenced input: blood. These receptors were taken from a man aged 18 to 29 in good health.

V usage is TRBV6-5 and J usage is TRBJ1-2, with D unclear. The CDR3 is 13 residues long. Germline CDR1 reads MNHEY; CDR2 reads SVGAGI. V was cut by 6 bases and J by 1 base, with 9 bases left in between. The CDR3 protein is CASSIEHNYGYTF. The CDR3 region has the DNA TGTGCCAGCAGCATAGAACATAACTATGGCTACACCTTC.

V gene TRBV5-1 combines with J gene TRBJ2-1; 8 nucleotides match TRBD1. Matching the DNA end better, TRBJ2-7 makes the J call doubtful. Germline values: CDR1 SGHRS, CDR2 YFSETQ. This CDR3 contains 13 residues. The CDR3 region is CASNSGGYNEQYF. CDR3 in DNA: TGCGCCAGCAACTCAGGGGGCTACAATGAGCAGTACTTC.

The chain combines TRBV11-2 with TRBJ1-1, with no clear D. This CDR3 is built from 19 residues. Germline assignment: CDR1 SGHAT and CDR2 FQNNGV. Trimming pared 0 bases from V and 2 bases from J, leaving 22 bases between. The CDR3 DNA reads as TGTGCCAGCAGCTTAGATCTTACTGGCGGGCCTAGGCGAAACACTGAAGCTTTCTTT. Its protein product is CASSLDLTGGPRRNTEAFF. The full variable domain, rest sourced from reference TRBV11-2 and TRBJ1-1, is EAGVAQSPRYKIIEKRQSVAFWCNPISGHATLYWYQQILGQGPKLLIQFQNNGVVDDSQLPKDRFSAERLKGVDSTLKIQPAKLEDSAVYLCASSLDLTGGPRRNTEAFFGQGTRLTVV.

The CDR3 region has the DNA TGCGCCAGCAGCGTGGACAGTACAAAGACCCAGTACTTC. It specifies CASSVDSTKTQYF. The genes are TRBV5-1 and TRBJ2-5, with a possible D match to TRBD1 (6 bases). V lost 4 bases to trimming and J lost 6 bases, with 13 bases between them. The CDR3 covers 13 residues. Germline V CDR1 and CDR2: SGHRS, YFSETQ.

The CDR3 bases are TGTGCCAGCACCCTCGGACAGGTGAACAATCAGCCCCAGCATTTT. Protein product: CASTLGQVNNQPQHF. V usage is TRBV2 and J usage is TRBJ1-5; 7 positions agree with TRBD1. This CDR3 comprises 15 residues. V lost 7 bases and J lost 3; bases outside the gene matches: 9. Germline V gives CDR1 SNHLY, CDR2 FYNNEI. Full variable domain (missing parts from reference TRBV2 and TRBJ1-5): EPEVTQTPSHQVTQMGQEVILRCVPISNHLYFYWYRQILGQKVEFLVSFYNNEISEKSEIFDDQFSVERPDGSNFTLKIRSTKLEDSAMYFCASTLGQVNNQPQHFGDGTRLSIL.

The chain joins TRBV6-5 to TRBJ2-7, with D hard to call. The V gene lost 5 bases and the J gene lost 1 base, with 9 bases spanning the gap. Germline CDR1 MNHEY, CDR2 SVGAGI. The CDR3 has 13 amino acids. CDR3 bases: TGTGCCAGCAGTAAAGGACCTTCCTACGAGCAGTACTTC. Translation: CASSKGPSYEQYF.

V and J are TRBV28 and TRBJ2-1; the match to TRBD1 covers 8 bases. Trimming at V came to 7 bases and at J to 7 bases, leaving 12 bases not matched to a gene. The CDR3 covers 15 residues. Germline V gene data show CDR1 as MDHEN and CDR2 as SYDVKM. In nucleotides, the CDR3 is TGTGCCAGCACCAAACCGGGACAGGTGCTTAATGAGCAGTTCTTC. Translating gives CASTKPGQVLNEQFF. The full variable domain, completed using reference TRBV28 and TRBJ2-1, is DVKVTQSSRYLVKRTGEKVFLECVQDMDHENMFWYRQDPGLGLRLIYFSYDVKMKEKGDIPEGYSVSREKKERFSLILESASTNQTSMYLCASTKPGQVLNEQFFGPGTRLTVL.

This clonotype has just a few counts. The CDR3: CASRTGLQPQHF. The DNA for the CDR3 is TGTGCCAGCAGGACAGGGCTTCAGCCCCAGCATTTT. The chain recombines TRBV27 with TRBJ1-5; TRBD1 agrees at 7 bases. The germline CDR1 and CDR2 sequences are MNHEY and SMNVEV (reference sequence). The CDR3 spans 12 residues. The V and J ends lost 6 bases and 6 bases, in that order; junction bases with no gene match: 2.

V and J are TRBV29-1 and TRBJ1-2; 12 bases are a match to TRBD1. J gave up 7 bases and V 7 bases, and 10 bases lay outside the gene matches. CDR1 and CDR2 (germline): SQVTM, ANQGSEA. This CDR3 comprises 14 residues. The CDR3 coding sequence is TGCAGCGCAGAGGGGACAGGGGGCGGTCGTGGCTACACCTTC. This translates into CSAEGTGGGRGYTF.

J is TRBJ1-2 and V is TRBV11-1, with TRBD1 as a possible D gene (6 bases). The CDR3 runs 16 residues. CDR1 SGHAT and CDR2 FQDESV come from the germline V gene (reference sequence). The V end was cut by 5 bases, the J end by 5 bases, with 21 bases between. CDR3 bases: TGTGCCAGCAGCCGTACCGGAGGGACATCAACTTATGGCTACACCTTC. It specifies CASSRTGGTSTYGYTF. Looking up the rest from reference TRBV11-1 and TRBJ1-2 gives the full variable domain: EAEVAQSPRYKITEKSQAVAFWCDPISGHATLYWYRQILGQGPELLVQFQDESVVDDSQLPKDRFSAERLKGVDSTLKIQPAELGDSAMYLCASSRTGGTSTYGYTFGSGTRLTVV.

This clonotype was seen a handful of times. The V call is TRBV20-1, the J call TRBJ2-3; 8 bases fit TRBD2. V shed 1 base and J 6 bases; nucleotides not matched to a gene: 12. Per the germline V gene, CDR1 is DFQATT and CDR2 is SNEGSKA (reference sequence). The CDR3 consists of 16 residues. In DNA form, the CDR3 reads TGCAGTGCTAGAGTCGCCGGGACTAGTCTTACTGATACGCAGTATTTT. This sequence encodes CSARVAGTSLTDTQYF.

This clonotype was seen a few times. V usage is TRBV29-1 and J usage is TRBJ2-7; 9 nucleotides agree with TRBD2. The ends lost 4 bases at V and 3 bases at J; junction bases unmatched: 4. CDR3 size: 13 residues. Per the germline V gene, CDR1 is SQVTM and CDR2 is ANQGSEA. The CDR3 reads CSVVSSGDYEQYF. The CDR3 coding sequence is TGCAGCGTTGTTTCTAGCGGGGACTACGAGCAGTACTTC.

Worth noting for this clonotype: Possible read error: a much larger clone is one base away. This rearrangement joins TRBV10-3 to TRBJ2-3; 12 positions match TRBD2. Germline-derived CDR1 and CDR2 are ENHRY and SYGVKD. The ends lost 0 bases at V and 8 bases at J; junction bases unmatched: 3. The CDR3 covers 15 residues. This CDR3 is CAISESTSGGATQYF. The CDR3 nucleotides are TGTGCCATCAGTGAGTCGACTAGCGGGGGAGCTACGCAGTATTTT.

The table lists this clonotype with a few counts. The rearrangement links TRBV28 to TRBJ2-5; the D is unclear. The CDR3 is 10 residues long. With 4 bases removed from V and 11 bases from J, the gap between germline ends came to 8 bases. Germline V gene sequence: CDR1 MDHEN, CDR2 SYDVKM. The CDR3 DNA is TGTGCCAGCAGTTCGAGTAGTCAGTACTTC. Protein product: CASSSSSQYF.

The J gene is TRBJ2-5, the V gene TRBV4-3; D not certain. Germline CDR1 LGHNA, CDR2 YSLEER. Trimming removed 0 bases at V and 11 bases at J, with 13 bases between. The CDR3 runs 13 residues. CDR3 coding DNA: TGCGCCAGCAGCCAAGACAACTACAATGAGCAGTACTTC. This sequence encodes CASSQDNYNEQYF.

The rearrangement links TRBV7-6 to TRBJ2-1, with 11 positions matching TRBD2. Per the germline V gene, CDR1 is SGHVS and CDR2 is FNYEAQ. The V and J ends lost 5 bases and 9 bases, in that order; junction bases with no gene match: 12. This CDR3 has 16 amino acids. CDR3 sequence (DNA): TGTGCCAGCAGCGTCAACCTAGCGGGAGGTCCGGGTGAGCAGTTCTTC. Residues: CASSVNLAGGPGEQFF.

There are many counts of this clonotype. V gene TRBV2 combines with J gene TRBJ1-1; D is possibly TRBD1 (5 bases). This CDR3 region has 14 residues. The ends were cut back, 6 bases at V and 1 base at J, with 12 bases in the middle. Per the germline V gene, CDR1 is SNHLY and CDR2 is FYNNEI. For the CDR3, the DNA is TGTGCCAGCAGAGCCGGGACTGAGAACACTGAAGCTTTCTTT. Its translation is CASRAGTENTEAFF.

The gene calls are TRBV4-1 and TRBJ2-2, with no clear D. CDR1 is MGHRA and CDR2 is YSYEKL in the germline V gene. The V end was cut by 4 bases, the J end by 6 bases, with 12 bases between. CDR3 length equals 14 residues. The CDR3 loop is CASSPTEAPGELFF. The CDR3 DNA follows: TGCGCCAGCAGCCCGACCGAGGCCCCCGGGGAGCTGTTTTTT.

This clonotype was recorded once. The V and J genes are TRBV9 and TRBJ1-1; D is ambiguous. The CDR3 runs to 16 residues. Germline CDR1 SGDLS, CDR2 YYNGEE. V was clipped by 4 bases and J by 0 bases, with 16 bases between them. CDR3 in DNA: TGTGCCAGCAGCCCCACCCCGAGCGTACTGAACACTGAAGCTTTCTTT. Residues: CASSPTPSVLNTEAFF.

This clonotype has only a few counts. This chain connects TRBV4-2 to TRBJ1-5; no definite D call. Trimming left V 0 bases short and J 1 base short, with 10 bases between. CDR1 is LGHNA and CDR2 is YNFKEQ in the germline V gene. The CDR3 consists of 16 residues. CDR3 sequence: CASSQEATKSNQPQHF. The CDR3 DNA reads as TGTGCCAGCAGCCAAGAAGCCACCAAGAGCAATCAGCCCCAGCATTTT.

The sample holds a few counts of this clonotype. V gene TRBV7-2 combines with J gene TRBJ2-3, with a weak D call TRBD1 (5 bases). The germline V gene has CDR1 SGHTA and CDR2 FQGNSA. The V gene lost 0 bases and the J gene lost 1 base, with 17 bases spanning the gap. CDR3 length equals 18 residues. This chain's CDR3 is CASSLAMLQVGGTDTQYF. In nucleotides, the CDR3 is TGTGCCAGCAGCTTAGCGATGTTACAGGTCGGAGGCACAGATACGCAGTATTTT. Full variable domain (remainder filled in from reference TRBV7-2 and TRBJ2-3): GAGVSQSPSNKVTEKGKDVELRCDPISGHTALYWYRQSLGQGLEFLIYFQGNSAPDKSGLPSDRFSAERTGGSVSTLTIQRTQQEDSAVYLCASSLAMLQVGGTDTQYFGPGTRLTVL.

The chain joins TRBV7-2 to TRBJ1-1, with no clear D. Trimming took 5 bases from V and 1 from J, leaving 11 bases between them. The CDR3 is 14 amino acids. Germline CDR1 is SGHTA and CDR2 is FQGNSA. DNA for the CDR3: TGTGCCAGCAGCCGCCGAGAAGCGAACACTGAAGCTTTCTTT. Translation gives CASSRREANTEAFF.

This clonotype has a handful of counts. The chain combines TRBV12-3 or TRBV12-4 with TRBJ1-2; D is perhaps TRBD1 (5 bases). The CDR3 is 15 residues long. V was trimmed by 3 bases and J by 4 bases, leaving 15 bases between them. In DNA form, the CDR3 reads TGTGCCAGCAGTTTTTATCCGGTCGGGGGCTATGGCTACACCTTC. Protein sequence: CASSFYPVGGYGYTF.

The J gene is TRBJ2-7, the V gene TRBV12-3 or TRBV12-4; 9 bases line up with TRBD1. The CDR3 has 16 amino acids. The V and J ends lost 5 bases and 0 bases, in that order; junction bases with no gene match: 8. CDR3 DNA sequence: TGTGCCAGCAGTAGGGGGGACAGGGAATTCTCCTACGAGCAGTACTTC. It yields the protein CASSRGDREFSYEQYF.

V gene TRBV25-1 combines with J gene TRBJ2-3; 7 nucleotides align to TRBD1. Germline V gene data show CDR1 as MGHDK and CDR2 as SYGVNS. J was trimmed by 2 bases and V by 2 bases; bases with no gene match: 10. This CDR3 is built from 17 residues. CDR3 DNA: TGTGCCAGCAGTGAAATGGGACAGACCTCCCACACAGATACGCAGTATTTT. Protein sequence: CASSEMGQTSHTDTQYF.

V usage is TRBV25-1 and J usage is TRBJ1-2; no definite D call. The length of the CDR3 is 13 residues. V shed 2 bases and J shed 6 bases, with 10 bases lying between them. The germline gives CDR1 MGHDK, CDR2 SYGVNS. CDR3 sequence: CASSETAGDGYTF. In DNA form, the CDR3 reads TGTGCCAGCAGTGAAACGGCCGGCGATGGCTACACCTTC.

Many counts were recorded for this clonotype. V is TRBV4-1 and J is TRBJ2-5, with TRBD1 as a possible D gene (5 bases). The CDR3 is made up of 18 amino acids. Germline CDR1 reads MGHRA; CDR2 reads YSYEKL. V was pared by 0 bases and J by 2 bases, with 19 bases between. The CDR3: CASSQDFPTPNRQETQYF. The DNA of the CDR3 is TGCGCCAGCAGCCAAGATTTTCCCACACCAAACAGGCAAGAGACCCAGTACTTC.

A few counts support this clonotype. The chain is built from TRBV24-1 and TRBJ1-1; possibly TRBD1 for D (5 bases). V was clipped by 2 bases and J by 4 bases, with 7 bases between them. This CDR3 spans 13 amino acids. Germline loops: CDR1 KGHDR, CDR2 SFDVKD. The CDR3 sequence: CATSDSGGTEAFF. In DNA form, the CDR3 reads TGTGCCACCAGTGATTCTGGGGGCACTGAAGCTTTCTTT.

The genes are TRBV20-1 and TRBJ2-5; 9 bases are a match to TRBD2. This CDR3 has 16 residues. Per germline, CDR1 DFQATT and CDR2 SNEGSKA (reference sequence). The V segment lost 3 bases and the J segment 2 bases; nucleotides outside the gene matches: 10. CDR3 protein: CSARLAGAELQETQYF. CDR3 DNA sequence: TGCAGTGCTAGGTTAGCGGGGGCCGAACTTCAAGAGACCCAGTACTTC.

Notes on this clonotype: A much larger clone differs from this one at a single base, so this may be a read error. CDR3 coding DNA: TGTGCCATCAGTGAGACGGGACGGGGTTCGTACGAGCAGTACTTC. The encoded protein is CAISETGRGSYEQYF. This sequence joins TRBV10-3 and TRBJ2-5; D tentatively fits TRBD1 or TRBD2 (5 bases each). The J call may be in error: the DNA end matches TRBJ2-7 better. Germline CDR1 ENHRY, CDR2 SYGVKD. The CDR3 extends over 15 amino acids.